Reported below is one T cell receptor beta chain. Its antigen is unidentified. V shed 5 bases and J shed 1 base, with 17 bases lying between them. CDR3 length equals 16 residues. CDR1 is SEHNR and CDR2 is FQNEAQ in the germline V gene (reference sequence). TCRdb keeps only in-frame clones here, not all; method: immunoSEQ multiplex PCR. The table lists tens of thousands of clones, 79% of them singletons. The data belong to a study of OX40 agonist ivuxolimab in advanced cancers. Across the whole study: Patients got intravenous ivuxolimab at 0.01 to 10 mg/kg every 2 weeks. Of the patients, three showed partial responses, one with hepatocellular carcinoma and two with cutaneous melanoma. Those treated in dose escalation had hepatocellular carcinoma, melanoma, renal cell cancer or head and neck cancer.

Points from the study as a whole: Still undetermined is the antigen specificity of the expanded peripheral T cells.

V and J are TRBV7-9 and TRBJ1-1; D unresolved. This receptor was obtained from an adult with an advanced solid tumor such as melanoma, head and neck, liver or kidney cancer. This sample comprised CD4+ or CD8+ T cells sorted from blood, obtained in a trial of the OX40 agonist ivuxolimab. CDR3 nucleotides: TGTGCCAGCAGCCTCAAGCTTATTCCCAGGAACACTGAAGCTTTCTTT. Translating it yields CASSLKLIPRNTEAFF.